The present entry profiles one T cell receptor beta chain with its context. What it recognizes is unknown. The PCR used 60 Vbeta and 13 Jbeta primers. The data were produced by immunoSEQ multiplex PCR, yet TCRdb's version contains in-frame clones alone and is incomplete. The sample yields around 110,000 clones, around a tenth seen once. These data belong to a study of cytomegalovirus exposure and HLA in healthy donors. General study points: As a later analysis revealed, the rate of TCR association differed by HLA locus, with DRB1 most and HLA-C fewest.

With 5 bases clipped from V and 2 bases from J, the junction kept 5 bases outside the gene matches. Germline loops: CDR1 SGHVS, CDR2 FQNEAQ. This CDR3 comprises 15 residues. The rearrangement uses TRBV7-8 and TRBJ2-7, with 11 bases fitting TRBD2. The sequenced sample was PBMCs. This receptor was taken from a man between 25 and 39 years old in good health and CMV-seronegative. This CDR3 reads CASSGGTSGPYEQYF. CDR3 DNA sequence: TGTGCCAGCAGCGGAGGGACTAGCGGCCCCTACGAGCAGTACTTC.